Each of the 25 T cell receptor beta chains below was sequenced from the same sample in a study of blood T cell repertoires in COVID-19. TCRdb's table, derived via immunoSEQ multiplex PCR, lists solely in-frame clones and lacks some. The data show 210,000 or so clones, 85% seen once. Input material: peripheral blood. These receptors originate from a man aged 50 to 60 with COVID-19, enrolled during active disease.

The V call is TRBV7-3, the J call TRBJ2-3, with D possibly matching TRBD1 (5 bases). This CDR3 has 15 amino acids. Between the trimmed V and J ends, which lost 3 bases and 2 bases, there was a span of 12 bases. Germline values: CDR1 SGHTA, CDR2 FQGTGA. The chain's CDR3 is CASSLGRAHTDTQYF. CDR3 DNA sequence: TGTGCCAGCAGCTTGGGCAGGGCCCACACAGATACGCAGTATTTT.

The V gene is TRBV7-9, the J gene TRBJ2-1; no clear D. The CDR3 is made up of 16 amino acids. Germline CDR1 reads SEHNR; CDR2 reads FQNEAQ (reference sequence). V was cut by 5 bases and J by 0 bases, with 14 bases left in between. CDR3 nucleotides: TGTGCCAGCAGCCCGCCGTTTTGGGCCTCCTACAATGAGCAGTTCTTC. Protein product: CASSPPFWASYNEQFF.

This clone was observed a few times. The chain uses TRBV16 and TRBJ1-6; D is uncertain. The length of the CDR3 is 13 residues. Germline CDR1 is KGHSY and CDR2 is FQNENV. V lost 0 bases to trimming and J lost 9 bases, with 6 bases between them. CDR3 amino acids: CASSQSAFSPLHF. In DNA, the CDR3 is TGTGCCAGCAGCCAATCGGCTTTTTCACCCCTCCACTTT.

V and J are TRBV14 and TRBJ1-5; D is ambiguous. The CDR3 runs to 16 residues. Germline V gene data show CDR1 as SGHDN and CDR2 as FVKESK. V was shortened by 6 bases and J by 6 bases, with 21 bases between the two germline ends. The DNA of the CDR3 is TGTGCCAGCAGTCAACCTAGGCCCCTCAATCCTCAGCCCCAGCATTTT. Translating gives CASSQPRPLNPQPQHF.

The chain couples TRBV29-1 to TRBJ2-7; 8 nucleotides match TRBD1. There are 14 residues in the CDR3. The junction had 11 bases not matched to a gene; V was cut back by 3 bases and J by 7 bases. Germline values: CDR1 SQVTM, CDR2 ANQGSEA. CDR3 sequence (DNA): TGCAGCGTTGATACTACAGGGGGAGTGGGTGAGCAGTACTTC. Residues: CSVDTTGGVGEQYF.

The V call is TRBV6-6, the J call TRBJ1-2; D is perhaps TRBD1 (5 bases). The V gene lost 6 bases and the J gene lost 3 bases, with 14 bases spanning the gap. The germline V gene encodes CDR1 MNHNY and CDR2 SVGAGI (reference sequence). The CDR3 extends over 14 amino acids. As DNA, the CDR3 is TGTGCCAGCAGCTTGACAGTCTCCTACTATGGCTACACCTTC. Protein product: CASSLTVSYYGYTF.

The chain joins TRBV4-2 to TRBJ2-2; 11 positions match TRBD2. CDR1 and CDR2 from the germline V gene are LGHNA and YNFKEQ. V shed 2 bases, J shed 4 bases, and the junction held 3 bases outside the gene matches. The CDR3 loop spans 16 amino acids. The CDR3 loop is CASSQNSGGATGELFF. The CDR3 DNA follows: TGTGCCAGCAGCCAAAATAGCGGGGGGGCCACCGGGGAGCTGTTTTTT.

The J gene is TRBJ1-6, the V gene TRBV9; tentative D call: TRBD1 (5 bases). V was cut by 3 bases and J by 4 bases, with 8 bases left in between. This CDR3 has 14 amino acids. CDR1 is SGDLS, CDR2 YYNGEE, per germline. CDR3 sequence (DNA): TGTGCCAGCAGCGCCGACAGATATAATTCACCCCTCCACTTT. This encodes CASSADRYNSPLHF. The variable domain in full, completed from reference TRBV9 and TRBJ1-6, reads DSGVTQTPKHLITATGQRVTLRCSPRSGDLSVYWYQQSLDQGLQFLIQYYNGEERAKGNILERFSAQQFPDLHSELNLSSLELGDSALYFCASSADRYNSPLHFGNGTRLTVT.

The rearrangement uses TRBV3-1 (or the pseudogene TRBV3-2) and TRBJ2-2, with TRBD1 as a possible D gene (5 bases). Between the trimmed V and J ends, which lost 4 bases and 5 bases, there was a span of 14 bases. Germline loops: CDR1 LGHDT, CDR2 YNNKEL (reference sequence). The CDR3 is made up of 15 amino acids. In DNA, the CDR3 is TGTGCCAGCAGCCTCCGGACATCTATTACCGGGGAGCTGTTTTTT. Protein: CASSLRTSITGELFF.

This clone was seen a single time. The chain has TRBV19 and TRBJ1-2; unclear D gene. The germline V gene encodes CDR1 LNHDA and CDR2 SQIVND (reference sequence). The CDR3 is 13 amino acids. V gave up 3 bases and J gave up 4 bases, with 9 bases separating them. The CDR3 coding sequence is TGTGCCAGTAGTATCCAGATTTCCTATGGCTACACCTTC. The encoded protein is CASSIQISYGYTF.

The chain has TRBV27 and TRBJ2-7; TRBD2 is a possible D gene (5 bases). Trimming pared 6 bases from V and 6 bases from J, leaving 24 bases between. Germline loops: CDR1 MNHEY, CDR2 SMNVEV (reference sequence). The CDR3 extends over 16 amino acids. CDR3 in DNA: TGTGCCAGCAGACCGCGGGCCTTTGTCATGCCTGTCGAGCAGTACTTC. It translates to CASRPRAFVMPVEQYF.

J is TRBJ2-1 and V is TRBV4-3; 7 bases agree with TRBD2. Germline loops: CDR1 LGHNA, CDR2 YSLEER. This CDR3 region has 15 residues. V was pared by 4 bases and J by 2 bases, with 5 bases of the junction left unmatched. The CDR3 DNA sequence: TGCGCCAGCAGCCGGCAGCGGGGCGCCTACAATGAGCAGTTCTTC. Translating it yields CASSRQRGAYNEQFF.

The rearrangement uses TRBV18 and TRBJ2-3; 11 nucleotides match TRBD2. The germline CDR1 and CDR2 sequences are KGHSH and LQKENI. The junction had 10 bases not matched to a gene; V was cut back by 2 bases and J by 0 bases. There are 19 residues in the CDR3. CDR3 in DNA: TGTGCCAGCTCACCAAGGTCACTAGCGGGGGCGCCGAGCACAGATACGCAGTATTTT. Protein: CASSPRSLAGAPSTDTQYF.

The sample holds one count of this clone. The chain couples TRBV7-3 to TRBJ2-1; 7 bases map to TRBD2. Germline lookup yields CDR1 SGHTA and CDR2 FQGTGA. This CDR3 has 15 amino acids. The V and J ends lost 5 bases and 3 bases, in that order; junction bases with no gene match: 7. DNA for the CDR3: TGTGCCAGCAGCCCACCGGGACTAAACTACAATGAGCAGTTCTTC. Residues: CASSPPGLNYNEQFF.

This clone has only one observation. The chain recombines TRBV4-1 with TRBJ2-3; no reliable D call. Looked up from germline, CDR1 is MGHRA and CDR2 is YSYEKL. V was clipped by 0 bases and J by 0 bases, with 10 bases between them. CDR3 length: 16 residues. The CDR3 loop is CASSQDPGRSTDTQYF. The CDR3 coding sequence is TGCGCCAGCAGCCAAGATCCAGGCAGGAGCACAGATACGCAGTATTTT.

The chain uses TRBV28 and TRBJ2-7, with D possibly TRBD1 on 5 matching bases. With 8 bases removed from V and 5 bases from J, the gap between germline ends came to 13 bases. Germline-derived CDR1 and CDR2 are MDHEN and SYDVKM. The CDR3 has 12 amino acids. CDR3 loop: CASASQGNEQYF. As DNA, the CDR3 is TGTGCCAGCGCATCCCAGGGAAACGAGCAGTACTTC.

J is TRBJ2-1 and V is TRBV29-1; 9 nucleotides line up with TRBD1. The CDR3 consists of 12 residues. V was clipped by 7 bases and J by 7 bases; unmatched bases: 5. Germline V gives CDR1 SQVTM, CDR2 ANQGSEA. The CDR3: CSAGTGRNEQFF. The CDR3 bases are TGCAGCGCTGGGACAGGGAGAAATGAGCAGTTCTTC.

This chain joins TRBV27 and TRBJ2-7, with 7 bases aligning to TRBD1. Unmatched junction bases numbered 5, after V lost 5 bases and J lost 1 base. This CDR3 has 14 residues. The germline gives CDR1 MNHEY, CDR2 SMNVEV (reference sequence). CDR3 sequence: CASSGDSKSYEQYF. DNA for the CDR3: TGTGCCAGCAGTGGGGACAGTAAGTCCTACGAGCAGTACTTC.

The chain links TRBV6-5 to TRBJ2-5, with 7 bases lining up with TRBD1. Germline CDR1 is MNHEY and CDR2 is SVGAGI. Trimming at V came to 3 bases and at J to 5 bases, leaving 9 bases not matched to a gene. The CDR3 loop spans 15 amino acids. The CDR3 sequence is CASSYTHRGRETQYF. The CDR3 nucleotides are TGTGCCAGCAGTTATACTCACAGGGGAAGGGAGACCCAGTACTTC.

This chain joins TRBV7-6 and TRBJ2-6; D uncertain. Per germline, CDR1 SGHVS and CDR2 FNYEAQ. Trimming took off 6 bases at V and 0 bases at J, with 12 bases between the two ends. The CDR3 is 16 residues long. CDR3 nucleotide sequence: TGTGCCAGCAGTTTGGTTGCCAGCTCTGGGGCCAACGTCCTGACTTTC. This translates into CASSLVASSGANVLTF.

This chain connects TRBV6-5 to TRBJ1-3, with unresolved D. The CDR3 runs to 11 residues. V was clipped by 11 bases and J by 0 bases, with 5 bases between them. The germline CDR1 and CDR2 sequences are MNHEY and SVGAGI. CDR3 bases: TGTGCCGCGAACTCTGGAAACACCATATATTTT. Amino acids: CAANSGNTIYF.

CDR3 sequence (DNA): TGTGCCAGCAGCCTGGGCCTTCTCACTGAAGCTTTCTTT. This translates into CASSLGLLTEAFF. The chain joins TRBV3-1 (or the pseudogene TRBV3-2) to TRBJ1-1, with D unclear. CDR1 LGHDT and CDR2 YNNKEL come from the germline V gene (reference sequence). V was clipped by 4 bases and J by 4 bases, with 10 bases between them. CDR3 size: 13 residues.

This chain uses TRBV10-3 with TRBJ1-3; 12 bases match TRBD1. CDR3 length equals 17 residues. The ends lost 7 bases at V and 4 bases at J; junction bases unmatched: 11. In germline, CDR1 is ENHRY, CDR2 SYGVKD. DNA of the CDR3: TGTGCCATCAAGGGACAGGGGGCTTTCGTGGACGGAAACACCATATATTTT. Translation gives CAIKGQGAFVDGNTIYF.

J is TRBJ1-5 and V is TRBV7-9, with D possibly TRBD1 on 6 matching bases. The ends were cut back, 1 base at V and 2 bases at J, with 6 bases in the middle. The CDR3 is 14 amino acids. Germline CDR1 and CDR2: SEHNR and FQNEAQ (reference sequence). The CDR3 spells CASSLGTGNQPQHF. The CDR3 DNA is TGTGCCAGCAGCTTAGGGACAGGCAATCAGCCCCAGCATTTT.

V is TRBV7-9 and J is TRBJ1-6, with 8 bases lining up with TRBD1. Germline CDR1 is SEHNR and CDR2 is FQNEAQ (reference sequence). CDR3 length equals 15 residues. V was pared by 2 bases and J by 8 bases, with 5 bases of the junction left unmatched. The CDR3 sequence: CASSLSGQGYSPLHF. As DNA, the CDR3 is TGTGCCAGCAGCTTATCAGGACAGGGTTATTCACCCCTCCACTTT.